The text below deals with one T cell receptor (beta chain). Its matching antigen is unknown. cDNA synthesis used the whole RNA isolate, giving expressed TCRB sequences. TCRdb keeps only in-frame clones here, not all; method: immunoSEQ multiplex PCR. Here the sample spans 200,000 to 250,000 clones, roughly 16% being singletons. This sample was included in a study of beta chain features in type 1 diabetes. The CDR3 runs to 16 residues. Trimming at V came to 0 bases and at J to 3 bases, leaving 8 bases not matched to a gene. CDR1 and CDR2 from the germline V gene are SGHRS and YFSETQ. Study conclusions and caveats: TCRB CDR3s from Type 1 diabetes patients were moderately but significantly shorter in all four CD4+ subsets.

This chain links TRBV5-1 with TRBJ2-7, with 8 bases matching TRBD1. The sequence came from a man aged 30-40 years with type 1 diabetes. Sequencing was done on a sample of naive CD4+ T cells from blood. In DNA, the CDR3 is TGCGCCAGCAGCTTGGCGACCGGGACAGGATTCTACGAGCAGTACTTC. Protein product: CASSLATGTGFYEQYF.